The clone carrying this TCR beta chain turned up a few times. The record originates from a study of shared clonotypes between healthy human individuals. TCRdb's table, derived via immunoSEQ multiplex PCR, lists solely in-frame clones and lacks some. The sample has around 95,000 clones; under 70% are singletons. CDR3 length equals 16 residues. Looked up from germline, CDR1 is SGHNT and CDR2 is YYREEE (reference sequence). Between the trimmed V and J ends, which lost 4 bases and 6 bases, there was a span of 21 bases. The sample taken for sequencing was memory CD8+ T cells sorted from blood. The subset was: CD45RO+ cells pooled with CCR7-negative TemRA cells. This receptor was taken from a young man in good health. The chain uses TRBV5-4 and TRBJ2-3; D is uncertain. The CDR3 DNA sequence: TGTGCCAGCAGCCGTGGTGGAAGAATCTCGCCGGATACGCAGTATTTT. Translating gives CASSRGGRISPDTQYF.